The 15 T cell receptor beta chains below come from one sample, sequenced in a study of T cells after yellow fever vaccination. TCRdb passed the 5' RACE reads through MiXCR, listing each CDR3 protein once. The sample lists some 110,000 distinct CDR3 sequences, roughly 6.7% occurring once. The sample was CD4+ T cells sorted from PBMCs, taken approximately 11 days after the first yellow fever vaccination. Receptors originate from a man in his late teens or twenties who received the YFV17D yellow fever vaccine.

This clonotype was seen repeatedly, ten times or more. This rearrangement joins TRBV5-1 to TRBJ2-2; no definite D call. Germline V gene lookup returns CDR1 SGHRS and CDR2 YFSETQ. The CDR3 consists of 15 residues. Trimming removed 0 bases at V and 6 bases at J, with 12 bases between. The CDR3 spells CASSLVRSPSGELFF. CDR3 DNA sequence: TGCGCCAGCAGCTTGGTGCGGTCCCCTTCCGGGGAGCTGTTTTTT.

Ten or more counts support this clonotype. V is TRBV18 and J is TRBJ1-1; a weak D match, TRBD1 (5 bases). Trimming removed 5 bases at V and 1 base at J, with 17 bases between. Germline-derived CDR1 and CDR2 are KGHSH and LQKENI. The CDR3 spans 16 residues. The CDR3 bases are TGTGCCAGCTCAGCCAATCAGGGATTTTCGAACACTGAAGCTTTCTTT. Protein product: CASSANQGFSNTEAFF.

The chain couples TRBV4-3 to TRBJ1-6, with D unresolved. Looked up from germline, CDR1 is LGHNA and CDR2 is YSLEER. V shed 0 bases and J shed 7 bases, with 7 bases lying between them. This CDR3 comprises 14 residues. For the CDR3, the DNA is TGCGCCAGCAGCCAAGATCCAGTAAATTCACCCCTCCACTTT. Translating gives CASSQDPVNSPLHF.

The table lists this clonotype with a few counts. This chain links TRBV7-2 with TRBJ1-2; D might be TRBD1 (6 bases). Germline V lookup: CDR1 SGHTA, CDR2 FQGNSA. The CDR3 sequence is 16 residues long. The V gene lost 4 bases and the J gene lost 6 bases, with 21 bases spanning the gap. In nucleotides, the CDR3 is TGTGCCAGCAGCTGGGCAATGGAGCCGGGGGCGGATGGCTACACCTTC. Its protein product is CASSWAMEPGADGYTF.

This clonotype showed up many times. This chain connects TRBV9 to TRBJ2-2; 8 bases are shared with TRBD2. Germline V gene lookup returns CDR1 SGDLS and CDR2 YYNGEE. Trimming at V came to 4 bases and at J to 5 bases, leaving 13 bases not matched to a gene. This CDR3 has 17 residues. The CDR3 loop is CASSPIAGRRGTGELFF. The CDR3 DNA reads TGTGCCAGCAGCCCCATAGCGGGGAGACGCGGTACCGGGGAGCTGTTTTTT.

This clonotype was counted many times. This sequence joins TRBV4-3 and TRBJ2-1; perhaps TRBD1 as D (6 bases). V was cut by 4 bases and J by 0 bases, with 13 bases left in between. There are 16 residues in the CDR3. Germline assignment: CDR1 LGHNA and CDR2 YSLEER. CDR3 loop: CASSRGHAGSYNEQFF. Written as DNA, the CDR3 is TGCGCCAGCAGCCGGGGACACGCCGGCTCCTACAATGAGCAGTTCTTC.

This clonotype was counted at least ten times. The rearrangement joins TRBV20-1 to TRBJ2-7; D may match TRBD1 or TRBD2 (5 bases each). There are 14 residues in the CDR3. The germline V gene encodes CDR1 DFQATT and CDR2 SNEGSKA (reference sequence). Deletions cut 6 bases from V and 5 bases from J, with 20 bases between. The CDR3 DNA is TGCAGTGCACGGCCGGGACGGGCTGAGGACGAGCAGTACTTC. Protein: CSARPGRAEDEQYF.

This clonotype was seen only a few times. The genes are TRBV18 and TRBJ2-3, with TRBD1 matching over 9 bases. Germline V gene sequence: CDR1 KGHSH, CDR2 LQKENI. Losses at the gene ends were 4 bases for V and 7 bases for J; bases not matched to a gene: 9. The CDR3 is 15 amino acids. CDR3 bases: TGTGCCAGCTCACTGGGACAGGGAAGTGTAAATACGCAGTATTTT. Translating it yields CASSLGQGSVNTQYF.

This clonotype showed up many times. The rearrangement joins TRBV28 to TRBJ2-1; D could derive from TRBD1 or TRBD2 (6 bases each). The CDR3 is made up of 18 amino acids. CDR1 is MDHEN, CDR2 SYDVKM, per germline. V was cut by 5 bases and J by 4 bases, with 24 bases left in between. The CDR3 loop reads CASSLLGMGGQNYNEQFF. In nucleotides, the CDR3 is TGTGCCAGCAGTCTATTGGGAATGGGGGGACAAAATTACAATGAGCAGTTCTTC.

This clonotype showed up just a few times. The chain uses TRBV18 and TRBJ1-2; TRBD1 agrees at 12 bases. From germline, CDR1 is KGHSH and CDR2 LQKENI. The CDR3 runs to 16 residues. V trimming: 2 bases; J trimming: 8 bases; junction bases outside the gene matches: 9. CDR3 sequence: CASSPSRGQGAQGYTF. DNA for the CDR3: TGTGCCAGCTCACCATCACGGGGACAGGGGGCGCAGGGCTACACCTTC.

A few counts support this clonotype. The CDR3 DNA reads as TGTGCCACCAGCAGCTTGAGGGATTGGGAGACCCAGTACTTC. Protein product: CATSSLRDWETQYF. The chain is built from TRBV15 and TRBJ2-5; tentatively, D is TRBD2 (5 bases). The CDR3 is 14 residues long. Germline CDR1 reads LNHNV; CDR2 reads YYDKDF (reference sequence). Trimming removed 3 bases from V and 5 bases from J, with 13 bases in between.

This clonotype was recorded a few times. The CDR3: CASSQTGVSSGNTIYF. The CDR3 region has the DNA TGCGCCAGCAGCCAGACAGGAGTGAGCTCTGGAAACACCATATATTTT. The chain links TRBV5-1 to TRBJ1-3, with a weak D call TRBD1 (6 bases). Trimming cost V 4 bases and J 0 bases, with 14 bases left between them. Germline CDR1 reads SGHRS; CDR2 reads YFSETQ. There are 16 residues in the CDR3.

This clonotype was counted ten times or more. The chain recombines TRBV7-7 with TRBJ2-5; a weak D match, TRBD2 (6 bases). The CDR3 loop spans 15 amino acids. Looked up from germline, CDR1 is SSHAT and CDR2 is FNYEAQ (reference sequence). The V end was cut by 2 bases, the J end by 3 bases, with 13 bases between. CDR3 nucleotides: TGTGCCAGCAGCTTACGCCGGGGGTCCGAAGAGACCCAGTACTTC. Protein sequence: CASSLRRGSEETQYF.

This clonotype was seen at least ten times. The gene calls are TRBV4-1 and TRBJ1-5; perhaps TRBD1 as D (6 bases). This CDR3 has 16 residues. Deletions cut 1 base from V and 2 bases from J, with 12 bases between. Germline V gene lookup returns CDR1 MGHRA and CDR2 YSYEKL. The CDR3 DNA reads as TGCGCCAGCAGCCAAGGGGGGGCGCGTGGCAATCAGCCCCAGCATTTT. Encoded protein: CASSQGGARGNQPQHF.

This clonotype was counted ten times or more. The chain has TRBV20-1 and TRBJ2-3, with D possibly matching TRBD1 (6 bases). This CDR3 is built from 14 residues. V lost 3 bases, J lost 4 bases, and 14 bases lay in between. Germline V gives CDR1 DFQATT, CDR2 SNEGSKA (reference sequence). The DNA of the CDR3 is TGCAGTGCTAGGGCAGTAGAGGGGGCAGATACGCAGTATTTT. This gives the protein CSARAVEGADTQYF.